This T cell receptor (beta chain) is drawn from a study of blood T cell repertoires in COVID-19 (dated by TCRdb to 2019 to 2021). For the wider study: Samples from collaborators originated in the United States, Italy and Spain and spanned both the acute and convalescent phases of COVID-19. The prospective study material was composed of cDNA or gDNA derived from T cells, B-cell-depleted T cells, or PBMCs. Subjects who had been exposed to COVID-19, were actively infected with it, or had recovered from it provided the deeply sampled blood TCRbeta repertoires that made up the dataset. The repertoires were released in a freely available public database meant as a resource for research on the immune response to SARS-CoV-2. Samples came from the ongoing ImmuneRACE study (first 160 participants) plus 1,254 subjects from 6 global collaborators. Nearly every sample came with metadata listing a de-identified subject ID, COVID-19 status, age in years and sex. Where available, HLA class I and class II types were obtained from metadata supplied by the sample provider rather than from assay-based typing.

The immunoSEQ Assay, a bias-controlled multiplex PCR, was used to amplify TCRbeta CDR3 regions from genomic DNA. In the paper's pipeline: Nucleated cell counts per sample were estimated from amplification of reference gene primers within the assay. To quantify the absolute abundance of each unique TCRbeta CDR3 rearrangement, sequence reads were collapsed and filtered. For each sample, productive Simpson clonality was calculated as the square root of Simpson's diversity index across productive rearrangements. Held by TCRdb, this immuneACCESS table contains in-frame sequences only and omits some clones. Under half of the omission traces to an unresolved V gene where checked; the cause of the rest is unknown. D and trimming come from the DNA, and the V and J calls and clone size come from that table. For this sample the table gives 330,000 or so clones, of which roughly 87% were detected only once. The ten most abundant clones make up roughly a tenth of the sample.

One collaborating source in Seattle enrolled patients while the patients were actively infected and followed the patients over time throughout the course of disease. Whole blood was collected in K2EDTA tubes by collaborating institutions according to the institutions' own protocols. For TCRbeta analysis, collaborators shipped samples as frozen whole blood, isolated PBMCs, or DNA extracted from either of those sample types. The germline V gene gives CDR1 as SGHNT and CDR2 as YENEEA. The CDR3 starts with the cysteine, ends with the phenylalanine, and has 13 residues. The read is trimmed to its CDR3 DNA, 39 bases read in frame from base 1. V loses 5 bases of germline sequence and J loses 3 bases, and the interval between the two ends is 7 bases. In this sample, this clone turned up a few times. The antigen it binds to is not known. No base quality information exists; no much larger clone differs at one position.

Findings and caveats that apply to the study as a whole: The quantity of clinical and demographic metadata differed by source and by participant and was supplied without curation.

This TCR derives from a young man with COVID-19, enrolled during active disease. Recombination connected TRBV11-3 to TRBJ2-2; tentative D gene TRBD2, with 6 bases matching. The source material was peripheral blood. At the DNA level, the sequence is TGTGCCAGCAGCCGGAGGGACACCGGGGAGCTGTTTTTT. Translated, this gives CASSRRDTGELFF.